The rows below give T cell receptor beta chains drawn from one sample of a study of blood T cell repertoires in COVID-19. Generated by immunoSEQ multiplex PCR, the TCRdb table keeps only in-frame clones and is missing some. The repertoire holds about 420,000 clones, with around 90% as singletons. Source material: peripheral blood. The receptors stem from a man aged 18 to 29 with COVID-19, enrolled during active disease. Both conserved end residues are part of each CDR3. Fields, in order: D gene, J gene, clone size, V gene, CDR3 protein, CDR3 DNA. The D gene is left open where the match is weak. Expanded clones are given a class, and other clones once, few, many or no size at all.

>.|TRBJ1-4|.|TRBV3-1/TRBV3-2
CASSQGSGSNEKLFF
TGTGCCAGCAGCCAAGGGTCCGGGTCGAATGAAAAACTGTTTTTT
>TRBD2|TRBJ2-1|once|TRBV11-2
CASSQLAGHYNEQFF
TGTGCCAGCAGCCAACTAGCGGGCCACTACAATGAGCAGTTCTTC
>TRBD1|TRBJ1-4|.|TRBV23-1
CASTQKDRGTNEKLFF
TGCGCCAGCACCCAAAAGGACAGGGGCACTAATGAAAAACTGTTTTTT
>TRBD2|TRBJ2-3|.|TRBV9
CASSSRGGDSTDTQYF
TGTGCCAGCAGCTCCCGGGGGGGAGATAGCACAGATACGCAGTATTTT
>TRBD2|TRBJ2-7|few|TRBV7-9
CASSSAGGRSEQYF
TGTGCCAGCAGCTCAGCGGGAGGGCGCAGCGAGCAGTACTTC
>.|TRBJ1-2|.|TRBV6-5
CASTQLLGQSYGYTF
TGTGCCAGCACCCAGCTCTTAGGACAGAGCTATGGCTACACCTTC
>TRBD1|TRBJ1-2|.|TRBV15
CATSRPDRTNGYTF
TGTGCCACCAGCAGACCGGACAGGACCAATGGCTACACCTTC
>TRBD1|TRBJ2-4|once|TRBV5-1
CASSLEGGGTKNIQYF
TGCGCCAGCAGCTTGGAAGGGGGCGGCACCAAAAACATTCAGTACTTC
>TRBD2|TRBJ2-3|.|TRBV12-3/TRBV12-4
CASRHTGGDTQYF
TGTGCCAGCAGGCATACGGGGGGGGATACGCAGTATTTT
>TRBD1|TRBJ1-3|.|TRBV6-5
CASRRTGFSGNTIYF
TGTGCCAGCAGACGGACAGGGTTTTCTGGAAACACCATATATTTT
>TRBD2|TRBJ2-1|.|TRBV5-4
CASSLGLAGGLYNEQFF
TGTGCCAGCAGCTTGGGCCTAGCGGGGGGTCTCTACAATGAGCAGTTCTTC
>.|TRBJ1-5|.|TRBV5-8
CASSSTGESLQPQHF
TGTGCCAGCAGCTCGACCGGGGAGTCGTTACAGCCCCAGCATTTT
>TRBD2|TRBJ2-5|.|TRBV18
CASSRTSASGVIRETQYF
TGTGCCAGCTCACGGACCTCCGCTAGCGGGGTTATTAGGGAGACCCAGTACTTC
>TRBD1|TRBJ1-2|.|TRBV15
CATSDRDSYGYTF
TGTGCCACCAGCGACCGGGACAGCTATGGCTACACCTTC
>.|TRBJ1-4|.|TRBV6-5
CASSYHREGREKLFF
TGTGCCAGCAGTTACCATCGGGAGGGGCGGGAAAAACTGTTTTTT
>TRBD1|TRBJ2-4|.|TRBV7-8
CASSLGAGGTNIQYF
TGTGCCAGCAGCTTAGGGGCAGGGGGCACGAACATTCAGTACTTC
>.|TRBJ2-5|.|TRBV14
CASSLGRDRSLQETQYF
TGTGCCAGCAGCCTTGGGCGGGACCGAAGCCTCCAAGAGACCCAGTACTTC
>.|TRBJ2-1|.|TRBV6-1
CASSDRAHEQFF
TGTGCCAGCAGTGACAGGGCCCATGAGCAGTTCTTC
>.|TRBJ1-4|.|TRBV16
CASSQSGDLNEKLFF
TGTGCCAGCAGCCAATCAGGGGATTTGAATGAAAAACTGTTTTTT
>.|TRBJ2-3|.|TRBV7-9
CASSPTGDTQYF
TGTGCCAGCAGCCCCACAGGGGATACGCAGTATTTT
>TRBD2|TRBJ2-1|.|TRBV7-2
CASSFSLAGGGEQFF
TGTGCCAGCAGCTTTAGCCTAGCGGGAGGGGGTGAGCAGTTCTTC
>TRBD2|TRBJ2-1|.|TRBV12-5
CASGFRGGDTYNEQFF
TGTGCTAGTGGTTTCCGGGGGGGCGATACCTACAATGAGCAGTTCTTC
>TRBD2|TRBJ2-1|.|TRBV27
CASSWPAGNEQFF
TGTGCCAGCAGTTGGCCAGCGGGAAATGAGCAGTTCTTC
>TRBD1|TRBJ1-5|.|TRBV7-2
CASTLGGGNQPQHF
TGTGCCAGCACGCTAGGGGGCGGCAATCAGCCCCAGCATTTT
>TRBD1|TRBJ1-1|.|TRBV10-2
CASSESFGTGRTEAFF
TGCGCCAGCAGTGAGAGCTTCGGGACAGGGAGGACTGAAGCTTTCTTT
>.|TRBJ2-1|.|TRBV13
CASSLLGDRSYNEQFF
TGTGCCAGCAGCTTATTGGGAGATAGGTCCTACAATGAGCAGTTCTTC
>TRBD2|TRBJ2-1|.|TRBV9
CASSVSPAGESGYNEQFF
TGTGCCAGCAGCGTAAGTCCCGCGGGAGAGTCTGGCTACAATGAGCAGTTCTTC
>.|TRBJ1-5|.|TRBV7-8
CASAGGPLQPQHF
TGTGCCAGCGCCGGAGGGCCATTGCAGCCCCAGCATTTT
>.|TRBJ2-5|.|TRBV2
CASTAWRGETQYF
TGTGCCAGCACGGCCTGGCGAGGAGAGACCCAGTACTTC
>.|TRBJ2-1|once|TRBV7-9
CASSFTSRDEQFF
TGTGCCAGCAGCTTTACTAGCAGGGATGAGCAGTTCTTC
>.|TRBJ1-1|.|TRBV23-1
CASSHSKQGFTEAFF
TGCGCCAGCAGTCATTCGAAACAGGGATTCACTGAAGCTTTCTTT
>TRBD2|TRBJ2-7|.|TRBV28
CASSLLSGAYEQYF
TGTGCCAGCAGTTTACTTAGCGGGGCGTACGAGCAGTACTTC
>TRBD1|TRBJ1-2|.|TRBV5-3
CARSLFRGGQTPSGYTF
TGTGCCAGAAGCTTGTTCCGTGGGGGACAGACACCTTCTGGCTACACCTTC